A selection of T cell receptor beta chains follows, all from one sample in a study of STAT5B mutations in CD4+ large granular lymphocyte leukemia. Sequencing used immunoSEQ multiplex PCR; TCRdb keeps in-frame clones, though not all of them. The table has roughly 30,000 clones, 55% to 80% seen once. What was sequenced was CD4+ T cells from blood buffy coats. All receptors come from a human donor in good health. The CDR3 runs from the conserved cysteine through the conserved F or W. Each record gives: CDR3 protein, CDR3 DNA, clone size, J gene, CDR3 length, V gene, D gene. A D gene is named only where the DNA matches it firmly. For some rows the clone size is stated as once, few or many, or as a class when expanded; others skip it.

CDR3 protein: CASSYSYWTGGNTIYF
CDR3 DNA: TGTGCCAGCAGTTACTCCTATTGGACAGGTGGAAACACCATATATTTT
clone size: NA
J gene: TRBJ1-3
CDR3 length: 16
V gene: TRBV6-6
D gene: TRBD1

CDR3 protein: CAWSPPGTGEVSGKSSYEQYF
CDR3 DNA: TGTGCCTGGAGTCCCCCCGGGACAGGGGAGGTTAGCGGGAAGTCCTCCTACGAGCAGTACTTC
clone size: NA
J gene: TRBJ2-7
CDR3 length: 21
V gene: TRBV30
D gene: TRBD1

CDR3 protein: CSVGGGFKQTSEEQYF
CDR3 DNA: TGCAGCGTTGGAGGGGGATTCAAACAAACTTCGGAGGAGCAGTACTTC
clone size: NA
J gene: TRBJ2-7
CDR3 length: 16
V gene: TRBV29-1
D gene: NA

CDR3 protein: CASSLDPGLNSPLHF
CDR3 DNA: TGTGCCAGCAGCTTGGATCCAGGCCTAAATTCACCCCTCCACTTT
clone size: NA
J gene: TRBJ1-6
CDR3 length: 15
V gene: TRBV5-4
D gene: NA

CDR3 protein: CASRRVPYEQYF
CDR3 DNA: TGTGCCAGCCGCAGGGTTCCCTACGAGCAGTACTTC
clone size: NA
J gene: TRBJ2-7
CDR3 length: 12
V gene: TRBV28
D gene: NA

CDR3 protein: CASRQGAQETQYF
CDR3 DNA: TGCGCCAGCAGACAGGGGGCCCAAGAGACCCAGTACTTC
clone size: NA
J gene: TRBJ2-5
CDR3 length: 13
V gene: TRBV5-1
D gene: TRBD1

CDR3 protein: CASSQVEDSLGTEAFF
CDR3 DNA: TGCGCCAGCAGCCAAGTTGAGGATTCTTTAGGTACTGAAGCTTTCTTT
clone size: NA
J gene: TRBJ1-1
CDR3 length: 16
V gene: TRBV4-1
D gene: NA

CDR3 protein: CASSIERGGSGETQYF
CDR3 DNA: TGTGCCAGTAGTATAGAACGGGGGGGCTCGGGAGAGACCCAGTACTTC
clone size: NA
J gene: TRBJ2-5
CDR3 length: 16
V gene: TRBV19
D gene: TRBD2

CDR3 protein: CATSRDSRNTIYF
CDR3 DNA: TGTGCCACCAGCAGAGACAGTAGAAACACCATATATTTT
clone size: NA
J gene: TRBJ1-3
CDR3 length: 13
V gene: TRBV15
D gene: NA

CDR3 protein: CASREAGVETQYF
CDR3 DNA: TGTGCCAGCAGAGAAGCGGGGGTTGAGACCCAGTACTTC
clone size: NA
J gene: TRBJ2-5
CDR3 length: 13
V gene: TRBV6-5
D gene: TRBD2

CDR3 protein: CASSGRQSTNEKLFF
CDR3 DNA: TGTGCCAGCAGCGGACGACAGTCAACTAATGAAAAACTGTTTTTT
clone size: few
J gene: TRBJ1-4
CDR3 length: 15
V gene: TRBV7-6
D gene: NA

CDR3 protein: CASSWGDREETQYF
CDR3 DNA: TGTGCCAGCAGCTGGGGGGATAGAGAAGAGACCCAGTACTTC
clone size: NA
J gene: TRBJ2-5
CDR3 length: 14
V gene: TRBV5-5
D gene: NA

CDR3 protein: CASSAQVDRRELFF
CDR3 DNA: TGCGCCAGCAGCGCACAGGTCGACCGGCGGGAGCTGTTTTTT
clone size: NA
J gene: TRBJ2-2
CDR3 length: 14
V gene: TRBV5-1
D gene: NA

CDR3 protein: CASSLSNLPTYEQYF
CDR3 DNA: TGTGCCAGCAGCTTATCCAACCTGCCTACCTACGAGCAGTACTTC
clone size: NA
J gene: TRBJ2-7
CDR3 length: 15
V gene: TRBV7-2
D gene: NA

CDR3 protein: CASSPGTGGNQPQHF
CDR3 DNA: TGTGCCAGTAGCCCCGGGACAGGGGGCAATCAGCCCCAGCATTTT
clone size: NA
J gene: TRBJ1-5
CDR3 length: 15
V gene: TRBV19
D gene: TRBD1

CDR3 protein: CASSLVAGGREQYF
CDR3 DNA: TGCGCCAGCAGCTTGGTAGCGGGGGGGCGCGAGCAGTACTTC
clone size: NA
J gene: TRBJ2-7
CDR3 length: 14
V gene: TRBV5-1
D gene: TRBD2

CDR3 protein: CASSEGTGERGGNQPQHF
CDR3 DNA: TGTGCCAGCAGTGAAGGGACAGGGGAGAGGGGGGGCAATCAGCCCCAGCATTTT
clone size: NA
J gene: TRBJ1-5
CDR3 length: 18
V gene: TRBV6-1
D gene: TRBD1

CDR3 protein: CASSIGGTNEKLFF
CDR3 DNA: TGTGCCAGTAGTATAGGGGGCACTAATGAAAAACTGTTTTTT
clone size: NA
J gene: TRBJ1-4
CDR3 length: 14
V gene: TRBV19
D gene: NA

CDR3 protein: CASSGGGGAPSTDTQYF
CDR3 DNA: TGTGCCAGCAGTGGTGGCGGGGGGGCCCCTAGCACAGATACGCAGTATTTT
clone size: NA
J gene: TRBJ2-3
CDR3 length: 17
V gene: TRBV2
D gene: TRBD2

CDR3 protein: CAWSFRARVGTDTQYF
CDR3 DNA: TGTGCCTGGAGTTTCAGGGCCAGGGTGGGAACAGATACGCAGTATTTT
clone size: NA
J gene: TRBJ2-3
CDR3 length: 16
V gene: TRBV30
D gene: NA

CDR3 protein: CAIRAGGSNEQYF
CDR3 DNA: TGTGCCATCAGAGCAGGGGGAAGCAACGAGCAGTACTTC
clone size: NA
J gene: TRBJ2-7
CDR3 length: 13
V gene: TRBV10-3
D gene: TRBD1

CDR3 protein: CASSPLGQGPYEQYF
CDR3 DNA: TGTGCCAGCTCACCACTCGGGCAGGGGCCCTACGAGCAGTACTTC
clone size: NA
J gene: TRBJ2-7
CDR3 length: 15
V gene: TRBV18
D gene: NA

CDR3 protein: CASSPDAGMEQYF
CDR3 DNA: TGTGCCAGCAGCCCCGATGCAGGCATGGAGCAGTACTTC
clone size: NA
J gene: TRBJ2-7
CDR3 length: 13
V gene: TRBV7-2
D gene: NA

CDR3 protein: CASTMGQHEKLFF
CDR3 DNA: TGTGCCAGCACTATGGGACAGCACGAAAAACTGTTTTTT
clone size: NA
J gene: TRBJ1-4
CDR3 length: 13
V gene: TRBV2
D gene: TRBD1

CDR3 protein: CASSPEQTNEKLFF
CDR3 DNA: TGTGCCAGCTCACCAGAGCAGACTAATGAAAAACTGTTTTTT
clone size: NA
J gene: TRBJ1-4
CDR3 length: 14
V gene: TRBV18
D gene: NA

CDR3 protein: CASRKRGTDTQYF
CDR3 DNA: TGTGCCAGCAGGAAGCGGGGCACAGATACGCAGTATTTT
clone size: NA
J gene: TRBJ2-3
CDR3 length: 13
V gene: TRBV7-2
D gene: NA

CDR3 protein: CASSPAGLAVNEQFF
CDR3 DNA: TGTGCCAGCAGCCCAGCGGGACTAGCGGTAAATGAGCAGTTCTTC
clone size: NA
J gene: TRBJ2-1
CDR3 length: 15
V gene: TRBV9
D gene: TRBD2

CDR3 protein: CASRTIDSTEAFF
CDR3 DNA: TGTGCCAGCAGGACTATCGATTCAACTGAAGCTTTCTTT
clone size: few
J gene: TRBJ1-1
CDR3 length: 13
V gene: TRBV6-1
D gene: NA

CDR3 protein: CASSQGVGGYTF
CDR3 DNA: TGTGCCAGCAGCCAGGGGGTTGGGGGGTACACCTTC
clone size: NA
J gene: TRBJ1-2
CDR3 length: 12
V gene: TRBV7-8
D gene: TRBD1

CDR3 protein: CASSYAQNTEAFF
CDR3 DNA: TGTGCCAGCAGTTACGCCCAGAACACTGAAGCTTTCTTT
clone size: NA
J gene: TRBJ1-1
CDR3 length: 13
V gene: TRBV6-5
D gene: NA

CDR3 protein: CASSRDGRRDEKLFF
CDR3 DNA: TGTGCCAGCAGCCGAGACGGGAGACGGGATGAAAAACTGTTTTTT
clone size: NA
J gene: TRBJ1-4
CDR3 length: 15
V gene: TRBV7-9
D gene: NA

CDR3 protein: CATSARGRSGANVLTF
CDR3 DNA: TGTGCCACCAGCGCCAGGGGCCGCTCTGGGGCCAACGTCCTGACTTTC
clone size: NA
J gene: TRBJ2-6
CDR3 length: 16
V gene: TRBV15
D gene: NA

CDR3 protein: CASSDGGAATGELFF
CDR3 DNA: TGTGCCAGCAGTGACGGGGGGGCCGCCACCGGGGAGCTGTTTTTT
clone size: NA
J gene: TRBJ2-2
CDR3 length: 15
V gene: TRBV2
D gene: TRBD2

CDR3 protein: CASSLGYWDRGRSEAFF
CDR3 DNA: TGCGCCAGCAGCTTGGGTTACTGGGACAGGGGGCGATCCGAAGCTTTCTTT
clone size: NA
J gene: TRBJ1-1
CDR3 length: 17
V gene: TRBV5-1
D gene: TRBD1

CDR3 protein: CASSPRDGPLETQYF
CDR3 DNA: TGTGCCAGCAGCCCCCGGGACGGCCCCCTAGAGACCCAGTACTTC
clone size: NA
J gene: TRBJ2-5
CDR3 length: 15
V gene: TRBV7-2
D gene: NA

CDR3 protein: CASSFPLDRGGTEAFF
CDR3 DNA: TGTGCCAGCAGCTTCCCCCTCGACAGGGGGGGTACTGAAGCTTTCTTT
clone size: few
J gene: TRBJ1-1
CDR3 length: 16
V gene: TRBV11-3
D gene: TRBD1

CDR3 protein: CASSRDRGEYQPQHF
CDR3 DNA: TGTGCCAGCAGTAGGGACAGGGGAGAGTATCAGCCCCAGCATTTT
clone size: NA
J gene: TRBJ1-5
CDR3 length: 15
V gene: TRBV6-1
D gene: TRBD1

CDR3 protein: CASSRTRNEQFF
CDR3 DNA: TGTGCCAGCAGCCGGACCCGTAATGAGCAGTTCTTC
clone size: NA
J gene: TRBJ2-1
CDR3 length: 12
V gene: TRBV7-2
D gene: NA

CDR3 protein: CASSQRAGAYGYTF
CDR3 DNA: TGTGCCAGCAGCCAAAGGGCGGGTGCCTATGGCTACACCTTC
clone size: NA
J gene: TRBJ1-2
CDR3 length: 14
V gene: TRBV14
D gene: NA

CDR3 protein: CASSSLPGQGCSNQPQHF
CDR3 DNA: TGCGCCAGCAGCTCATTACCAGGACAGGGATGTAGCAATCAGCCCCAGCATTTT
clone size: NA
J gene: TRBJ1-5
CDR3 length: 18
V gene: TRBV10-1
D gene: TRBD1

CDR3 protein: CASSFRGQRNTEAFF
CDR3 DNA: TGTGCCAGCAGTTTCCGTGGACAGAGGAACACTGAAGCTTTCTTT
clone size: NA
J gene: TRBJ1-1
CDR3 length: 15
V gene: TRBV7-2
D gene: NA